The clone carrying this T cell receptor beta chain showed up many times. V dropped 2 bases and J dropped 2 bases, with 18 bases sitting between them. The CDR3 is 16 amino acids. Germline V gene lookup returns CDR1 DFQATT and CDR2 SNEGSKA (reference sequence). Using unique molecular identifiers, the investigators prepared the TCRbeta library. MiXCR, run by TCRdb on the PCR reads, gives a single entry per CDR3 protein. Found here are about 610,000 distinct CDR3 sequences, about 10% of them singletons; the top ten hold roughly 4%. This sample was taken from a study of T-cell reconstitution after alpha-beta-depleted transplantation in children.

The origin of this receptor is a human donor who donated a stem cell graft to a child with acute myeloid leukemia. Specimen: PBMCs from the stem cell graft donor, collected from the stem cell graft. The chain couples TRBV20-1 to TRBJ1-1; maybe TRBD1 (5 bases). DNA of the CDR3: TGCAGTGCTAGATCCCCCCGGGCAGGGCCTAACACTGAAGCTTTCTTT. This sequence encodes CSARSPRAGPNTEAFF.